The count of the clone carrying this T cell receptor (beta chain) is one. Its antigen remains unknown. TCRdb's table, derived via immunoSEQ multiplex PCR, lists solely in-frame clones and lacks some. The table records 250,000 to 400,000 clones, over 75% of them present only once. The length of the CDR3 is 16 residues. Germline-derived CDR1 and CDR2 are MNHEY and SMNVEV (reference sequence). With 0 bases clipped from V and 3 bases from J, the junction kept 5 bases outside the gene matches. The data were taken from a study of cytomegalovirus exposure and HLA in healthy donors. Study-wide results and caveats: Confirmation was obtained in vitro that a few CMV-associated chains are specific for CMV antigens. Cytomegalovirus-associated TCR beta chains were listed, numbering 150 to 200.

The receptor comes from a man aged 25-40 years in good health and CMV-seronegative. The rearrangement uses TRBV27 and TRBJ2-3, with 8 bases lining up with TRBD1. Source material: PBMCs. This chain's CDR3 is CASSLSNRGFTDTQYF. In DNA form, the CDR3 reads TGTGCCAGCAGTTTATCGAACAGGGGGTTTACAGATACGCAGTATTTT.